The 21 T cell receptor beta chains presented below share a single source sample, sequenced in a study of shared clonotypes between healthy human individuals. TCRdb's copy holds only in-frame clones and misses some; the assay was immunoSEQ multiplex PCR. The sample holds roughly 2 million clones, roughly 95% seen once. Sequenced sample: naive CD4+ T cells sorted from blood. Stated subset: CD45RA+ positively selected. Receptors were obtained from a young man in good health.

The chain joins TRBV30 to TRBJ2-5; D may be TRBD2 (6 bases). CDR1 is GTSNPN, CDR2 SVGIG, per germline (reference sequence). V was shortened by 0 bases and J by 7 bases, with 9 bases between the two germline ends. The CDR3 is 12 amino acids. The CDR3 DNA follows: TGTGCCTGGAGTGTACGGCGGGGGACCCAGTACTTC. This gives the protein CAWSVRRGTQYF. Using reference TRBV30 and TRBJ2-5 for the parts outside the CDR3, the full variable domain is SQTIHQWPATLVQPVGSPLSLECTVEGTSNPNLYWYRQAAGRGLQLLFYSVGIGQISSEVPQNLSASRPQDRQFILSSKKLLLSDSGFYLCAWSVRRGTQYFGPGTRLLVL.

V usage is TRBV11-2 and J usage is TRBJ1-4; 7 nucleotides match TRBD1. This CDR3 contains 14 residues. V was clipped by 6 bases and J by 5 bases; unmatched bases: 6. Germline lookup yields CDR1 SGHAT and CDR2 FQNNGV. The CDR3 DNA follows: TGTGCCAGCAGGAGGGACAGTCAAAATGAAAAACTGTTTTTT. Its translation: CASRRDSQNEKLFF. The variable domain in full, completed from reference TRBV11-2 and TRBJ1-4, reads EAGVAQSPRYKIIEKRQSVAFWCNPISGHATLYWYQQILGQGPKLLIQFQNNGVVDDSQLPKDRFSAERLKGVDSTLKIQPAKLEDSAVYLCASRRDSQNEKLFFGSGTQLSVL.

The chain has TRBV18 and TRBJ1-1; tentatively, D is TRBD1 (5 bases). CDR3 length: 14 amino acids. Germline lookup yields CDR1 KGHSH and CDR2 LQKENI. Trimming shortened V by 4 bases and J by 4 bases, and 13 bases separated the two germline ends. CDR3 DNA sequence: TGTGCCAGCTCACTCGAAGCAGGGAGCACTGAAGCTTTCTTT. Encoded protein: CASSLEAGSTEAFF.

The chain is built from TRBV7-3 and TRBJ2-7; TRBD1 might be the D (5 bases). Per germline, CDR1 SGHTA and CDR2 FQGTGA. V lost 3 bases and J lost 6, with 12 bases in between. The CDR3 extends over 13 amino acids. Here the CDR3 DNA reads TGTGCCAGCAGCTTTGACAGTCTGGGCGAGCAGTACTTC. Translating gives CASSFDSLGEQYF. The full variable domain, with the rest looked up from reference TRBV7-3 and TRBJ2-7, is GAGVSQTPSNKVTEKGKYVELRCDPISGHTALYWYRQSLGQGPEFLIYFQGTGAADDSGLPNDRFFAVRPEGSVSTLKIQRTERGDSAVYLCASSFDSLGEQYFGPGTRLTVT.

This clone was seen once. The chain carries TRBV15 and TRBJ2-3; no reliable D call. V lost 0 bases and J lost 4, with 8 bases in between. Per the germline V gene, CDR1 is LNHNV and CDR2 is YYDKDF (reference sequence). This CDR3 spans 14 amino acids. As DNA, the CDR3 is TGTGCCACCAGCAGAGACATAACATCAGATACGCAGTATTTT. It encodes CATSRDITSDTQYF.

A word on this clone: Additional DNA sequences in this sample encode the identical CDR3. J is TRBJ2-3 and V is TRBV6-5; D is undetermined. From germline, CDR1 is MNHEY and CDR2 SVGAGI. The CDR3 sequence is 12 residues long. V lost 4 bases and J 6 bases, leaving 8 bases between the germline ends. The CDR3 DNA is TGTGCCAGCAGTTCCCAAGCTGATACGCAGTATTTT. This codes for CASSSQADTQYF.

The chain's CDR3 is CASSLEPGRGNTEAFF. The CDR3 DNA reads as TGTGCCAGCAGTTTAGAGCCAGGGAGGGGGAATACTGAAGCTTTCTTT. This rearrangement joins TRBV28 to TRBJ1-1; weak D call: TRBD1 (6 bases). CDR1 MDHEN and CDR2 SYDVKM come from the germline V gene. V lost 2 bases, J lost 5 bases, and 18 bases lay in between. The CDR3 totals 16 residues.

This chain joins TRBV29-1 and TRBJ2-7; D gene ambiguous. The length of the CDR3 is 12 residues. Germline V gives CDR1 SQVTM, CDR2 ANQGSEA. V gave up 8 bases and J gave up 6 bases, with 17 bases separating them. The CDR3 spells CSSHTGVGEQYF. The CDR3 nucleotides are TGCAGCTCCCACACCGGAGTCGGCGAGCAGTACTTC.

This chain joins TRBV10-1 and TRBJ2-1, with D maybe TRBD1 (6 bases). The CDR3 has 13 amino acids. The germline V gene encodes CDR1 WNHNN and CDR2 SYGVQD (reference sequence). V was shortened by 3 bases and J by 6 bases, with 9 bases between the two germline ends. CDR3 sequence (DNA): TGCGCCAGCAGTGAAGCGACAGGCAATGAGCAGTTCTTC. Translating it yields CASSEATGNEQFF.

The chain joins TRBV7-2 to TRBJ1-2, with 8 bases that match TRBD1. This CDR3 region has 14 residues. Looked up from germline, CDR1 is SGHTA and CDR2 is FQGNSA. The junction had 10 bases not matched to a gene; V was cut back by 5 bases and J by 8 bases. Here the CDR3 reads CASSPGWTGIGYTF. The CDR3, as DNA: TGTGCCAGCAGCCCGGGCTGGACAGGGATCGGCTACACCTTC. Full variable domain (remainder filled in from reference TRBV7-2 and TRBJ1-2): GAGVSQSPSNKVTEKGKDVELRCDPISGHTALYWYRQSLGQGLEFLIYFQGNSAPDKSGLPSDRFSAERTGGSVSTLTIQRTQQEDSAVYLCASSPGWTGIGYTFGSGTRLTVV.

This sequence joins TRBV18 and TRBJ1-6; D is unresolved. V shed 0 bases and J shed 5 bases, with 11 bases lying between them. The germline gives CDR1 KGHSH, CDR2 LQKENI. The CDR3 runs to 16 residues. DNA for the CDR3: TGTGCCAGCTCACCACCGGGAAGGGTGAATAATTCACCCCTCCACTTT. Amino acids: CASSPPGRVNNSPLHF.

The V call is TRBV29-1, the J call TRBJ2-1, with D maybe TRBD2 (6 bases). V was pared by 2 bases and J by 9 bases, with 20 bases between. Looked up from germline, CDR1 is SQVTM and CDR2 is ANQGSEA. This CDR3 contains 15 residues. The CDR3 DNA reads TGCAGCGTTGAACTACGGGGGATTCTCGAAGGTGAGCAGTTCTTC. The encoded protein is CSVELRGILEGEQFF.

This clone was detected only a few times. This chain uses TRBV7-9 with TRBJ1-6; TRBD1 matches at 9 bases. Germline V lookup: CDR1 SEHNR, CDR2 FQNEAQ (reference sequence). This CDR3 is 14 amino acids long. The trim removed 4 bases at V and 9 bases at J, leaving 4 bases unmatched. CDR3 DNA: TGTGCCAGCAGCTCCCGGGACAGGGTTTCACCCCTCCACTTT. It is translated as CASSSRDRVSPLHF.

This clone was detected only once. Additional DNA sequences in this sample encode the identical CDR3. This chain joins TRBV9 and TRBJ2-5; either TRBD1 or TRBD2 may supply D (6 bases each). The germline CDR1 and CDR2 sequences are SGDLS and YYNGEE. Trimming took 0 bases from V and 2 from J, leaving 8 bases between them. There are 14 residues in the CDR3. CDR3: CASSVGGAQETQYF. The CDR3 DNA follows: TGTGCCAGCAGCGTAGGGGGGGCGCAAGAGACCCAGTACTTC.

On this clone itself: The sample holds other DNA sequences that translate to the same CDR3. The chain carries TRBV10-3 and TRBJ1-1; unclear D gene. The CDR3 totals 13 residues. Trimming left V 3 bases short and J 1 base short, with 6 bases between. Germline loops: CDR1 ENHRY, CDR2 SYGVKD. In nucleotides, the CDR3 is TGTGCCATCAGTGAATTAGGGAACACTGAAGCTTTCTTT. This gives the protein CAISELGNTEAFF.

Turning to this clone: Other DNA variants within this sample encode the same CDR3. The chain uses TRBV7-2 and TRBJ2-7; 9 nucleotides match TRBD1. This CDR3 contains 13 residues. J lost 6 bases, V lost 4 bases, and 4 bases had no gene match. Germline V gene lookup returns CDR1 SGHTA and CDR2 FQGNSA. DNA of the CDR3: TGTGCCAGCAGCTCACAGGGGGCTGGCGAGCAGTACTTC. This gives the protein CASSSQGAGEQYF.

This chain joins TRBV6-1 and TRBJ1-4, with D perhaps matching TRBD1 (5 bases). CDR3 size: 14 residues. The V gene's germline CDR1 is MNHNS and CDR2 SASEGT. The V gene lost 5 bases and the J gene lost 7 bases, with 14 bases spanning the gap. The CDR3 sequence is CASSRNTGGEKLFF. CDR3 DNA sequence: TGTGCCAGCAGTAGGAACACCGGGGGTGAAAAACTGTTTTTT.

This sequence joins TRBV19 and TRBJ1-2; 7 bases are a match to TRBD1. The germline CDR1 and CDR2 sequences are LNHDA and SQIVND (reference sequence). The V gene end was trimmed by 2 bases and the J gene end by 7 bases; junction bases not matched to a gene: 4. This CDR3 is 13 amino acids long. Written as DNA, the CDR3 is TGTGCCAGTAGTATAACAGGGGTGTTTGGCTACACCTTC. Translated: CASSITGVFGYTF.

The rearrangement uses TRBV28 and TRBJ1-2; D remains ambiguous. Germline V gene sequence: CDR1 MDHEN, CDR2 SYDVKM. The CDR3 totals 12 residues. Trimming took off 4 bases at V and 4 bases at J, with 7 bases between the two ends. The CDR3 loop reads CASSWQLYGYTF. The CDR3 DNA reads as TGTGCCAGCAGTTGGCAGCTCTATGGCTACACCTTC.

The V call is TRBV19, the J call TRBJ1-4, with D hard to call. From germline, CDR1 is LNHDA and CDR2 SQIVND (reference sequence). The CDR3 length is 14 residues. Trimming removed 5 bases at V and 8 bases at J, with 15 bases between. CDR3 residues: CASSEDTSREKLFF. The CDR3 nucleotides read TGTGCCAGTAGTGAAGACACGAGCAGAGAAAAACTGTTTTTT.

The J gene is TRBJ1-1, the V gene TRBV29-1; 7 nucleotides align to TRBD1. This CDR3 has 14 residues. Looked up from germline, CDR1 is SQVTM and CDR2 is ANQGSEA. V lost 4 bases to trimming and J lost 1 base; unmatched junction nucleotides: 6. CDR3 sequence: CSVVGDRQNTEAFF. The CDR3 DNA reads as TGCAGCGTTGTGGGGGACAGACAGAACACTGAAGCTTTCTTT.